This section outlines one T cell receptor beta chain sequence together with its context. What it binds is not known. TCRdb passed the RT-PCR reads through MiXCR, listing each CDR3 protein once. The sample records about 800,000 distinct CDR3 sequences, approximately 21% being singletons. The data belong to a study of response to subunit inactivated influenza vaccine. Study-wide points: Few additional T cells are recruited per seasonal influenza vaccination, authors suggested.

Sequenced material: PBMCs from blood, taken 4 to 6 days after vaccination. The TCR sequence derives from a man between 45 and 60 years old who received an inactivated influenza vaccine.

DNA of the CDR3: TGTGCCAGCAGCTCCAGCGGGGGGCCTCTCGAGCAGTACTTC. Its protein product is CASSSSGGPLEQYF. The genes are TRBV7-2 and TRBJ2-7, with 9 positions matching TRBD2. Per the germline V gene, CDR1 is SGHTA and CDR2 is FQGNSA. The junction had 7 bases not matched to a gene; V was cut back by 4 bases and J by 6 bases. The length of the CDR3 is 14 residues. The entire variable domain, with the rest obtained from reference TRBV7-2 and TRBJ2-7, is as follows: GAGVSQSPSNKVTEKGKDVELRCDPISGHTALYWYRQSLGQGLEFLIYFQGNSAPDKSGLPSDRFSAERTGGSVSTLTIQRTQQEDSAVYLCASSSSGGPLEQYFGPGTRLTVT.